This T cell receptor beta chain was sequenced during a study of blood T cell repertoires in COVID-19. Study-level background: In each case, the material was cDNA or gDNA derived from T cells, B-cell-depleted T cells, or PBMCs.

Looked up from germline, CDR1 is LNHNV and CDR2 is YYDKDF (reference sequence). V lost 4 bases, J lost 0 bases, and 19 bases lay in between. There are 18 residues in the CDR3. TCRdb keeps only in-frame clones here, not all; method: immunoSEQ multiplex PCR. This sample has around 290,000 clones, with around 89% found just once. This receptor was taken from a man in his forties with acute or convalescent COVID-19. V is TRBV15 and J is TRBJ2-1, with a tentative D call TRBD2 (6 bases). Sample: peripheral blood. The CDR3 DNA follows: TGTGCCACCAGCACTCCCGCGGGACTTCAAAGCTCCTACAATGAGCAGTTCTTC. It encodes CATSTPAGLQSSYNEQFF.